This T cell receptor (beta chain) was retrieved from a study of lymphopenia after photon versus proton radiotherapy. Study findings and constraints: After the lymphocyte nadir, photon-treated repertoires showed oligoclonal expansion, especially of CD8+ Temra cells. Under photons, naive T cells and diversity fell while effector/memory populations rose. In patients who died, overall survival fell as post-nadir TCR diversity dropped more. Survival link was tested only in deceased patients; proton benefit remains a possibility.

Turning to this clone: Its antigen is not known.

The CDR3 has 15 residues. The ends lost 5 bases at V and 7 bases at J; junction bases unmatched: 10. From germline, CDR1 is PRHDT and CDR2 FYEKMQ (reference sequence). Sequencing was performed with immunoSEQ multiplex PCR; in TCRdb, only in-frame clones are kept and a portion is missing. This table holds 55,000 to 70,000 clones, 70% to 90% found once. Here the sequenced sample was peripheral blood, taken from a patient treated with photon-based radiotherapy. This chain connects TRBV13 to TRBJ2-2; 7 nucleotides line up with TRBD1. The receptor comes from a middle-aged man with gastric cancer. CDR3 in DNA: TGTGCCAGCAGCGGACAGGAAGGGCCGGTCGGGGAGCTGTTTTTT. Translation: CASSGQEGPVGELFF.